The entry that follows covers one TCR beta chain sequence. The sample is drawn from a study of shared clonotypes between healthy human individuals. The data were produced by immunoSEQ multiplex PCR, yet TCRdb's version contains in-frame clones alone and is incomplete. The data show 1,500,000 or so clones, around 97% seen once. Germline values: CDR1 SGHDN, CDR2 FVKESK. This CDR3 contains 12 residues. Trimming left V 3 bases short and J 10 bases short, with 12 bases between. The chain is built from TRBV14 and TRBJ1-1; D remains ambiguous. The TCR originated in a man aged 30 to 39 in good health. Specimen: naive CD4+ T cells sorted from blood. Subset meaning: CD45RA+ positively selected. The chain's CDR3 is CASSQVYNRAFF. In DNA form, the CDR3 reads TGTGCCAGCAGCCAGGTCTACAATCGAGCTTTCTTT.